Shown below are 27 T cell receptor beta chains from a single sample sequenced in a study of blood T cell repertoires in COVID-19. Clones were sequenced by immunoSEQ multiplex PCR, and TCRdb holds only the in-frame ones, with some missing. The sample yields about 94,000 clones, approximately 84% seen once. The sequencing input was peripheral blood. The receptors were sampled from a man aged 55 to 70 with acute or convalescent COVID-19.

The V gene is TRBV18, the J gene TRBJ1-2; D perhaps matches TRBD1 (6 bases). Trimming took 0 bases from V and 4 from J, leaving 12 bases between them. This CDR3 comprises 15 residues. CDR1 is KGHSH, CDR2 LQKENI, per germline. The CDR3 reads CASSPPPGVLYGYTF. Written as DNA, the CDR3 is TGTGCCAGCTCACCACCGCCAGGGGTCCTCTATGGCTACACCTTC.

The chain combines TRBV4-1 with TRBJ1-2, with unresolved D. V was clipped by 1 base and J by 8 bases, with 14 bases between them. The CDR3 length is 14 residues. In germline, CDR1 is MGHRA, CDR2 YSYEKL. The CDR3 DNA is TGCGCCAGCAGCCAAGTCATCCCTCTAGGCGGCTACACCTTC. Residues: CASSQVIPLGGYTF.

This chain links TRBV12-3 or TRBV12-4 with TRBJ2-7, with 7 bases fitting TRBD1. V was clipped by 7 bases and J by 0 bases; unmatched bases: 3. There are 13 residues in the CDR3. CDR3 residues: CASMGDSSYEQYF. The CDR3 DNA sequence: TGTGCCAGCATGGGGGACAGCTCCTACGAGCAGTACTTC.

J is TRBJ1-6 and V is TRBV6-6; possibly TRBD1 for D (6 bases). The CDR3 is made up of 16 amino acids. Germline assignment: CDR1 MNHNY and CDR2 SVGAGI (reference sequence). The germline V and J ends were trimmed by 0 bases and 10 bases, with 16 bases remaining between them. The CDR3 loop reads CASSYSMTGGGSPLHF. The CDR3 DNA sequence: TGTGCCAGCAGTTACTCTATGACAGGAGGAGGATCACCCCTCCACTTT.

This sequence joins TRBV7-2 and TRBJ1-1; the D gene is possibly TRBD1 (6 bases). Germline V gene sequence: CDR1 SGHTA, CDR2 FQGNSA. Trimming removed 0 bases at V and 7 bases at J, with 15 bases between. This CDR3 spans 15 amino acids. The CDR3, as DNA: TGTGCCAGCAGCTTAGCCGGGACACGGGGGGATGAAGCTTTCTTT. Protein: CASSLAGTRGDEAFF.

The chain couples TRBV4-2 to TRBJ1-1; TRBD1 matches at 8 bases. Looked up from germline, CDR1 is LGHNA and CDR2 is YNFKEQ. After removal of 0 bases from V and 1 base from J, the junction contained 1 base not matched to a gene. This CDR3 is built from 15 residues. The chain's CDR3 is CASSQDGQGNTEAFF. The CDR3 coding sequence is TGTGCCAGCAGCCAAGATGGACAGGGGAACACTGAAGCTTTCTTT.

Written as DNA, the CDR3 is TGCAGCGTTGAAGGGACAGGGAACGAGCAGTACTTC. This gives the protein CSVEGTGNEQYF. The rearrangement links TRBV29-1 to TRBJ2-7; 8 nucleotides line up with TRBD1. The length of the CDR3 is 12 residues. V was pared by 1 base and J by 5 bases, with 1 base of the junction left unmatched. Germline V CDR1 and CDR2: SQVTM, ANQGSEA.

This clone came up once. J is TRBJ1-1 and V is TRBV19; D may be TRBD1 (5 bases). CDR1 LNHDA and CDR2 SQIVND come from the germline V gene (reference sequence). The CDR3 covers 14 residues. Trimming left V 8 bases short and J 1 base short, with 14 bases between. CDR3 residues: CASAGTRRNTEAFF. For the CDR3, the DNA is TGTGCCAGTGCGGGGACCCGGAGGAACACTGAAGCTTTCTTT.

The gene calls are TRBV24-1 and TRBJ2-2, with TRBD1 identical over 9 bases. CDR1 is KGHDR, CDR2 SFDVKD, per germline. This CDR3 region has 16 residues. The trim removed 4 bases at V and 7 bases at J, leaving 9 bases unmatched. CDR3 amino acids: CATSETGTGKVGELFF. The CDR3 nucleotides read TGTGCCACCAGTGAGACCGGGACAGGGAAAGTCGGGGAGCTGTTTTTT.

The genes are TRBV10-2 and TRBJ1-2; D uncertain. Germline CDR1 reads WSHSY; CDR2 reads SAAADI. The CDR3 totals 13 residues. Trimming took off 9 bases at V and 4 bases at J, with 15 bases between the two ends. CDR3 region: CASGSSGLYGYTF. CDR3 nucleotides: TGCGCCAGTGGGTCAAGCGGACTCTATGGCTACACCTTC.

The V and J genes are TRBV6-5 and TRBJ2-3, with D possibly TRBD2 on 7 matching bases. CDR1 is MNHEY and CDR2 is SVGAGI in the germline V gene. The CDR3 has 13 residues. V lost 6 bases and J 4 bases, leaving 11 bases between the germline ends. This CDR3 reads CASSRGASDTQYF. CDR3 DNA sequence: TGTGCCAGCAGCCGGGGGGCTTCAGATACGCAGTATTTT.

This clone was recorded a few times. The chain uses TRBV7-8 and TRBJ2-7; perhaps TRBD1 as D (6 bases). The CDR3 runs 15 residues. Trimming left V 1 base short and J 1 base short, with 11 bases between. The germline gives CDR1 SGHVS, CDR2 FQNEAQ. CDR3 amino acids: CASSLGSTGSYEQYF. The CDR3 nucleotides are TGTGCCAGCAGCTTAGGGTCGACAGGTTCCTACGAGCAGTACTTC.

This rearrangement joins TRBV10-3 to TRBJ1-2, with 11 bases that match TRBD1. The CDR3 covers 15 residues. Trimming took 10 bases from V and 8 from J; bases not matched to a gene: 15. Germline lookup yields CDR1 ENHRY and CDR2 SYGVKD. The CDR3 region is CATHTGQGALRGYTF. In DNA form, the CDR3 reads TGTGCCACCCATACAGGACAGGGGGCATTAAGGGGCTACACCTTC.

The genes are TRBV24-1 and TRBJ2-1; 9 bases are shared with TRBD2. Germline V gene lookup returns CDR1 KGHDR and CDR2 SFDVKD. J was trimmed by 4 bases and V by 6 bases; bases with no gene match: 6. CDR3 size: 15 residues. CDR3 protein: CATSSSGGPYNEQFF. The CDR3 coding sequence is TGTGCCACCAGTTCAAGCGGGGGGCCGTACAATGAGCAGTTCTTC.

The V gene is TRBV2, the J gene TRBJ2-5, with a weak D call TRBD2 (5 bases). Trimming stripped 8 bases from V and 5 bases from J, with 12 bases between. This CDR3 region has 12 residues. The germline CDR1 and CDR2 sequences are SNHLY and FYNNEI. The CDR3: CASGLPGETQYF. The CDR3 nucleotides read TGTGCCAGCGGACTTCCGGGGGAGACCCAGTACTTC.

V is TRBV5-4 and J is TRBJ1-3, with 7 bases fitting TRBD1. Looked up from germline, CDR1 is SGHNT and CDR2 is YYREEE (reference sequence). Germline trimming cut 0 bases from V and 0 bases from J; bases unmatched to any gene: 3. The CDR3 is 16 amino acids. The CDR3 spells CASSLDAGGSGNTIYF. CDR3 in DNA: TGTGCCAGCAGCTTGGATGCAGGGGGCTCTGGAAACACCATATATTTT.

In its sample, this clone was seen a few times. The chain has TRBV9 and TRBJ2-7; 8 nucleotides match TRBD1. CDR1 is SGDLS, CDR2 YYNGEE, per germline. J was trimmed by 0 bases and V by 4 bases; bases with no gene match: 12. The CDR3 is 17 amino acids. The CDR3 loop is CASSSPSRGQASYEQYF. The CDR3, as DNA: TGTGCCAGCAGCTCTCCTAGTCGGGGACAGGCCTCCTACGAGCAGTACTTC.

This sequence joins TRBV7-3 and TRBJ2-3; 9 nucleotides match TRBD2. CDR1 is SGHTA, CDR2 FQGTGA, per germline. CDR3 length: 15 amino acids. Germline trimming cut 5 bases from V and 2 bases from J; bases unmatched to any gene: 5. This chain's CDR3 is CASSSSGGHTDTQYF. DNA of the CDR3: TGTGCCAGCAGCAGTAGCGGGGGCCACACAGATACGCAGTATTTT.

Here the CDR3 DNA reads TGCGCCAGCAGCGATTCGGAGGGCCCTCTTTACACCTTC. Translating gives CASSDSEGPLYTF. The J gene is TRBJ1-2, the V gene TRBV5-1; no clear D gene. V was trimmed by 4 bases and J by 11 bases, leaving 18 bases between them. CDR1 and CDR2 (germline): SGHRS, YFSETQ. This CDR3 is built from 13 residues.

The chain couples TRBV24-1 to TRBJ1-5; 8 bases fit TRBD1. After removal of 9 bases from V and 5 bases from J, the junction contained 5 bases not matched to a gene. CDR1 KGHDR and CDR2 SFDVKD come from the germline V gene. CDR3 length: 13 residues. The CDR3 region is CATSSGGDQPQHF. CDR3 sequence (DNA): TGTGCCACCTCATCAGGGGGCGATCAGCCCCAGCATTTT.

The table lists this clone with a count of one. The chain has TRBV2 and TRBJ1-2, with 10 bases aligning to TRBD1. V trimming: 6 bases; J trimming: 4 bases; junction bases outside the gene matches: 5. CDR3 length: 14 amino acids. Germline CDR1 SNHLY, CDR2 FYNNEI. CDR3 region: CASRDRTGGYGYTF. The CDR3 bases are TGTGCCAGCAGAGATAGGACAGGGGGCTATGGCTACACCTTC.

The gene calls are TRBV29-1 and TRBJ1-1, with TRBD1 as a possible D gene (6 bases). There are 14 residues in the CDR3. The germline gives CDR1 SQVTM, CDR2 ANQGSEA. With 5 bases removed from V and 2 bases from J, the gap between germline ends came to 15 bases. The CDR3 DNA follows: TGCAGCGTTTACCGCCGGGACACTAACACTGAAGCTTTCTTT. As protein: CSVYRRDTNTEAFF.

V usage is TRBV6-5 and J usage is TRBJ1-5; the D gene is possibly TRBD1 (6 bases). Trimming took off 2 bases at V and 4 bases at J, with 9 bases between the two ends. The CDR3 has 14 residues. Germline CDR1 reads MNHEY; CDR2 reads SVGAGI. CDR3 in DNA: TGTGCCAGCAGTTACACTCAGGGGAATCAGCCCCAGCATTTT. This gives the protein CASSYTQGNQPQHF.

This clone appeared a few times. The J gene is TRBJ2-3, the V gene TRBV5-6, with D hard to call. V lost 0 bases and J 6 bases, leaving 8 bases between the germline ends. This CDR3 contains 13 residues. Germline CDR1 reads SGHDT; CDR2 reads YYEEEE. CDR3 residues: CASSLVAGDTQYF. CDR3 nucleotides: TGTGCCAGCAGCTTGGTCGCAGGTGATACGCAGTATTTT.

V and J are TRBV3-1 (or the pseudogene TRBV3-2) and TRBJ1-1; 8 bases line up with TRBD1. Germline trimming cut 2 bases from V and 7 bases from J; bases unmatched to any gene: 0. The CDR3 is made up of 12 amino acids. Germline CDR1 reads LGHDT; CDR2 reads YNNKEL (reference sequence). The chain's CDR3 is CASSQTGGEAFF. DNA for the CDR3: TGTGCCAGCAGCCAAACAGGGGGTGAAGCTTTCTTT.

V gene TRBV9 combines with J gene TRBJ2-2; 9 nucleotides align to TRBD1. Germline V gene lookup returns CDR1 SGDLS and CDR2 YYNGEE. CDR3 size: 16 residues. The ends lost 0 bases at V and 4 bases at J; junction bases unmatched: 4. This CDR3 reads CASSVATGGVTGELFF. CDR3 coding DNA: TGTGCCAGCAGCGTAGCTACAGGGGGCGTCACCGGGGAGCTGTTTTTT.

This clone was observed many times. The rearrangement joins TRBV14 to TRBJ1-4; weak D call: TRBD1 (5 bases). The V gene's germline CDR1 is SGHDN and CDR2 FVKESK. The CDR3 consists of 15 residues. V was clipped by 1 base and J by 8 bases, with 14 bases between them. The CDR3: CASSQGLGRGEKLFF. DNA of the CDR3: TGTGCCAGCAGCCAAGGTCTGGGAAGGGGCGAAAAACTGTTTTTT. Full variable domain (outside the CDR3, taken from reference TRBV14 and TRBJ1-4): EAGVTQFPSHSVIEKGQTVTLRCDPISGHDNLYWYRRVMGKEIKFLLHFVKESKQDESGMPNNRFLAERTGGTYSTLKVQPAELEDSGVYFCASSQGLGRGEKLFFGSGTQLSVL.